This T cell receptor beta chain was recorded in a study of Tregs in tolerant kidney transplant recipients. Assay used: immunoSEQ multiplex PCR; TCRdb lists only in-frame clones, some missing. The data hold just under 65,000 clones, with 95% to 98% observed a single time. The CDR3 runs to 16 residues. Germline V gene sequence: CDR1 ENHRY, CDR2 SYGVKD. V lost 0 bases to trimming and J lost 1 base, with 12 bases between them. The specimen comprised Tregs from blood, sampled before the transplant. V usage is TRBV10-3 and J usage is TRBJ1-1; D remains unclear. This receptor was identified in a human donor who received a combined kidney and bone marrow transplant. The CDR3 sequence: CAISESVNLRNTEAFF. DNA of the CDR3: TGTGCCATCAGTGAGTCAGTCAACCTGAGGAACACTGAAGCTTTCTTT.